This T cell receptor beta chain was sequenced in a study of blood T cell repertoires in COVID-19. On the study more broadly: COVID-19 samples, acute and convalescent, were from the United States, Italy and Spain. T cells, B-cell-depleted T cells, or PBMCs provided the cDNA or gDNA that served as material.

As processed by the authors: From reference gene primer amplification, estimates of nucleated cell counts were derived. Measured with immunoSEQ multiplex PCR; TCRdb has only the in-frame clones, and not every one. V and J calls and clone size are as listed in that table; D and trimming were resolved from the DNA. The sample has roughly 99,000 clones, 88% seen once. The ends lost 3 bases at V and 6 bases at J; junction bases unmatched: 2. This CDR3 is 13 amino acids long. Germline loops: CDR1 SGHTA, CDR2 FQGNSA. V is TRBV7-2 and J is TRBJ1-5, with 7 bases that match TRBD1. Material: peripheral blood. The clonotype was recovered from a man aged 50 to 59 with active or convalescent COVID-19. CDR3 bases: TGTGCCAGCAGCTTGCAGGGGGGTCAGCCCCAGCATTTT. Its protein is CASSLQGGQPQHF.